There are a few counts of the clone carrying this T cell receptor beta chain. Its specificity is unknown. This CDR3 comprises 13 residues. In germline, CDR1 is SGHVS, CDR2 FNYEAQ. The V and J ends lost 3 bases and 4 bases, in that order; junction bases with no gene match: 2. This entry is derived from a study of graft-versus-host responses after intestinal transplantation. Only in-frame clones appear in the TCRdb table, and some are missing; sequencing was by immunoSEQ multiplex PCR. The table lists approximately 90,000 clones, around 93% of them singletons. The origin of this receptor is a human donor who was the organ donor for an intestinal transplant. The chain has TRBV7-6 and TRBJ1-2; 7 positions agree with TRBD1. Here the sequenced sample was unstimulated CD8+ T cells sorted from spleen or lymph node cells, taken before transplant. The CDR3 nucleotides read TGTGCCAGCAGCTTCAACAGGGGCTATGGCTACACCTTC. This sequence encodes CASSFNRGYGYTF. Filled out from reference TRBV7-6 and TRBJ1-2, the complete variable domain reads GAGVSQSPRYKVTKRGQDVALRCDPISGHVSLYWYRQALGQGPEFLTYFNYEAQQDKSGLPNDRFSAERPEGSISTLTIQRTEQRDSAMYRCASSFNRGYGYTFGSGTRLTVV.